This entry lists 26 T cell receptor beta chains sequenced from one sample in a study of shared clonotypes between healthy human individuals. Clones were sequenced by immunoSEQ multiplex PCR, and TCRdb holds only the in-frame ones, with some missing. The profile covers approximately 740,000 clones, with about 91% appearing a single time and approximately 25% taken by the ten largest. Terminally differentiated effector memory CD45RA+ cells were excluded from the naive CD8 cells, which were CD45RO-negative and positively selected for CCR7. The sequenced sample was naive CD8+ T cells sorted from blood. Every receptor here comes from a young man in good health.

This chain connects TRBV27 to TRBJ2-7, with 10 bases identical to TRBD1. There are 15 residues in the CDR3. CDR1 MNHEY and CDR2 SMNVEV come from the germline V gene (reference sequence). Germline trimming cut 5 bases from V and 9 bases from J; bases unmatched to any gene: 13. CDR3 in DNA: TGTGCCAGCAGTCCCCTCGACAGGGGGCAATCCGGGCAGTACTTC. It codes for CASSPLDRGQSGQYF.

The rearrangement joins TRBV6-5 to TRBJ2-2; no firm D call. CDR1 MNHEY and CDR2 SVGAGI come from the germline V gene. This CDR3 is 13 amino acids long. Deletions cut 2 bases from V and 4 bases from J, with 5 bases between. Written as DNA, the CDR3 is TGTGCCAGCAGTTACCAGTTCACCGGGGAGCTGTTTTTT. It translates to CASSYQFTGELFF.

The CDR3: CASSLSRGGTNEQYF. CDR3 DNA sequence: TGTGCCAGCAGTTTATCGAGAGGGGGCACCAACGAGCAGTACTTC. J is TRBJ2-7 and V is TRBV27, with 7 bases lining up with TRBD1. Germline CDR1 MNHEY, CDR2 SMNVEV (reference sequence). V lost 0 bases to trimming and J lost 5 bases; unmatched junction nucleotides: 7. This CDR3 has 15 residues.

The chain is built from TRBV19 and TRBJ2-3; perhaps TRBD1 as D (5 bases). The germline gives CDR1 LNHDA, CDR2 SQIVND (reference sequence). Trimming removed 5 bases from V and 7 bases from J, with 13 bases in between. The CDR3 is 13 residues long. The CDR3 region has the DNA TGTGCCAGTAGTGAAAGGGGTCCGAATACGCAGTATTTT. Amino acid sequence: CASSERGPNTQYF.

This chain connects TRBV18 to TRBJ2-1, with unresolved D. V gave up 0 bases and J gave up 5 bases, with 8 bases separating them. The CDR3 loop spans 14 amino acids. Germline lookup yields CDR1 KGHSH and CDR2 LQKENI. The CDR3 DNA follows: TGTGCCAGCTCACCACCGTTACGAGACAATGAGCAGTTCTTC. Translating gives CASSPPLRDNEQFF.

The genes are TRBV5-6 and TRBJ2-1, with TRBD2 matching 15 bases. Germline CDR1 SGHDT, CDR2 YYEEEE. J was trimmed by 8 bases and V by 6 bases; bases with no gene match: 15. The length of the CDR3 is 18 residues. The CDR3 DNA follows: TGTGCCAGCACCTCCGGACTAGCGGGAGGGGAAGTAATCGATGAGCAGTTCTTC. It translates to CASTSGLAGGEVIDEQFF.

V gene TRBV10-3 combines with J gene TRBJ2-7, with D perhaps matching TRBD1 (6 bases). The V end was cut by 11 bases, the J end by 3 bases, with 17 bases between. CDR3 length: 13 amino acids. Per germline, CDR1 ENHRY and CDR2 SYGVKD. The CDR3 DNA reads as TGTGCCTTACAACAGGGTAGAGGCTACGAGCAGTACTTC. Encoded protein: CALQQGRGYEQYF.

The V call is TRBV7-4, the J call TRBJ1-1, with a weak D call TRBD1 (5 bases). Germline loops: CDR1 SGHVT, CDR2 SQSDAQ. V lost 6 bases, J lost 1 base, and 18 bases lay in between. CDR3 length: 16 residues. The CDR3 region is CASRLRGRTANTEAFF. The CDR3 bases are TGTGCCAGCAGGCTCCGGGGCAGAACAGCGAACACTGAAGCTTTCTTT. Full variable domain (remainder filled in from reference TRBV7-4 and TRBJ1-1): GAGVSQSPRYKVAKRGRDVALRCDSISGHVTLYWYRQTLGQGSEVLTYSQSDAQRDKSGRPSGRFSAERPERSVSTLKIQRTEQGDSAVYLCASRLRGRTANTEAFFGQGTRLTVV.

The chain joins TRBV6-1 to TRBJ2-1; D remains unclear. Germline V gene sequence: CDR1 MNHNS, CDR2 SASEGT. This CDR3 spans 15 amino acids. V was clipped by 2 bases and J by 5 bases, with 13 bases between them. DNA of the CDR3: TGTGCCAGCAGTGAACGTGGGTATCAGAACAATGAGCAGTTCTTC. Protein: CASSERGYQNNEQFF.

V usage is TRBV7-2 and J usage is TRBJ1-1; 10 bases agree with TRBD1. V dropped 0 bases and J dropped 4; count of bases not matched to a gene: 8. Germline assignment: CDR1 SGHTA and CDR2 FQGNSA. The CDR3 contains 17 residues. The CDR3 DNA follows: TGTGCCAGCAGCTTAGCGCTGACAGGGGGCGCCTTCACTGAAGCTTTCTTT. It yields the protein CASSLALTGGAFTEAFF.

The rearrangement uses TRBV20-1 and TRBJ1-1; D gene unclear. The V end was cut by 3 bases, the J end by 3 bases, with 5 bases between. This CDR3 is built from 11 residues. CDR1 and CDR2 (germline): DFQATT, SNEGSKA (reference sequence). CDR3 region: CSASLYTEAFF. The CDR3 DNA is TGCAGTGCTAGCCTATACACTGAAGCTTTCTTT.

This rearrangement joins TRBV4-1 to TRBJ2-1, with D possibly matching TRBD1 (5 bases). This CDR3 region has 15 residues. CDR1 and CDR2 from the germline V gene are MGHRA and YSYEKL. V lost 3 bases and J lost 7, with 16 bases in between. The CDR3 sequence: CASSHQDTVHNEQFF. For the CDR3, the DNA is TGCGCCAGCAGCCATCAGGACACCGTACATAATGAGCAGTTCTTC.

In the case of this clone: Other DNA sequences in the sample encode the same CDR3. The chain has TRBV9 and TRBJ2-1, with unresolved D. From germline, CDR1 is SGDLS and CDR2 YYNGEE. The ends were cut back, 2 bases at V and 0 bases at J, with 6 bases in the middle. The CDR3 has 14 residues. The CDR3 loop reads CASSVGSSYNEQFF. CDR3 nucleotide sequence: TGTGCCAGCAGCGTCGGGTCCTCCTACAATGAGCAGTTCTTC.

V usage is TRBV4-1 and J usage is TRBJ2-1; D might be TRBD2 (6 bases). The length of the CDR3 is 13 residues. Germline loops: CDR1 MGHRA, CDR2 YSYEKL. The germline V and J ends were trimmed by 0 bases and 10 bases, with 10 bases remaining between them. CDR3 amino acids: CASSQEERAEQFF. In nucleotides, the CDR3 is TGCGCCAGCAGCCAAGAAGAGCGGGCCGAGCAGTTCTTC.

This clone was detected only once. The V gene is TRBV19, the J gene TRBJ2-1; TRBD2 aligns across 7 bases. V shed 2 bases, J shed 4 bases, and the junction held 8 bases outside the gene matches. This CDR3 has 16 residues. The germline gives CDR1 LNHDA, CDR2 SQIVND (reference sequence). For the CDR3, the DNA is TGTGCCAGTAGTATAACCAGACTAGCAGATTACAATGAGCAGTTCTTC. Its protein is CASSITRLADYNEQFF.

The J gene is TRBJ2-3, the V gene TRBV7-6; TRBD2 matches 7 bases. The CDR3 has 14 amino acids. Germline CDR1 is SGHVS and CDR2 is FNYEAQ. Trimming at V came to 4 bases and at J to 2 bases, leaving 3 bases not matched to a gene. The CDR3 coding sequence is TGTGCCAGCAGCTCTAGCGGATACACAGATACGCAGTATTTT. Its translation: CASSSSGYTDTQYF.

CDR3 coding DNA: TGTGCCAGCAGCCAAGAGGTGACAGGGGTTGATGAGCAGTTCTTC. Protein sequence: CASSQEVTGVDEQFF. The gene calls are TRBV11-2 and TRBJ2-1; 8 bases fit TRBD1. The CDR3 is 15 residues long. V lost 5 bases to trimming and J lost 8 bases; unmatched junction nucleotides: 11. CDR1 SGHAT and CDR2 FQNNGV come from the germline V gene.

This clone has a single count. The CDR3 DNA reads as TGTGCCAGCAGCGTAGGAAACAGCGCCAATGAGCAGTTCTTC. It translates to CASSVGNSANEQFF. The chain carries TRBV9 and TRBJ2-1; no clear D gene. V was shortened by 0 bases and J by 6 bases, with 10 bases between the two germline ends. Germline-derived CDR1 and CDR2 are SGDLS and YYNGEE. The CDR3 totals 14 residues. Together with reference TRBV9 and TRBJ2-1, the CDR3 gives the full variable domain: DSGVTQTPKHLITATGQRVTLRCSPRSGDLSVYWYQQSLDQGLQFLIQYYNGEERAKGNILERFSAQQFPDLHSELNLSSLELGDSALYFCASSVGNSANEQFFGPGTRLTVL.

The chain combines TRBV5-1 with TRBJ1-1, with 10 bases aligning to TRBD1. Germline V gene lookup returns CDR1 SGHRS and CDR2 YFSETQ. The V and J ends lost 3 bases and 5 bases, in that order; junction bases with no gene match: 7. The CDR3 has 15 residues. CDR3 sequence (DNA): TGCGCCAGCAGCTCGGGACAGGGGATGATAACTGAAGCTTTCTTT. It specifies CASSSGQGMITEAFF.

This sequence joins TRBV10-3 and TRBJ2-7; the D gene is possibly TRBD2 (6 bases). V lost 11 bases and J lost 0, with 14 bases in between. Germline values: CDR1 ENHRY, CDR2 SYGVKD. The length of the CDR3 is 13 residues. The CDR3 here is CASREANSYEQYF. In nucleotides, the CDR3 is TGTGCCTCGAGGGAGGCCAACTCCTACGAGCAGTACTTC.

J is TRBJ2-1 and V is TRBV11-3; 14 bases align to TRBD2. Germline V gives CDR1 SGHNT, CDR2 YENEEA. J gave up 6 bases and V 5 bases, and 18 bases lay outside the gene matches. The CDR3 length is 20 residues. CDR3 sequence: CASSPRLAGGERTSGNEQFF. CDR3 in DNA: TGTGCCAGCAGCCCTCGACTAGCGGGAGGGGAAAGGACCTCCGGCAATGAGCAGTTCTTC.

J is TRBJ1-2 and V is TRBV27, with D perhaps matching TRBD1 (5 bases). This CDR3 has 15 residues. V dropped 3 bases and J dropped 8 bases, with 19 bases sitting between them. From germline, CDR1 is MNHEY and CDR2 SMNVEV (reference sequence). The CDR3: CASSLIAGTPLGYTF. Written as DNA, the CDR3 is TGTGCCAGCAGTTTGATTGCCGGGACCCCCCTCGGCTACACCTTC.

The V gene is TRBV18, the J gene TRBJ2-5, with 9 positions matching TRBD2. V was pared by 5 bases and J by 5 bases, with 9 bases of the junction left unmatched. Germline CDR1 reads KGHSH; CDR2 reads LQKENI. The CDR3 runs to 15 residues. DNA for the CDR3: TGTGCCAGCTCAATAGCGGGAGACGTTGGCGAGACCCAGTACTTC. Amino acid sequence: CASSIAGDVGETQYF.

Here the CDR3 DNA reads TGTGCCAGTAGTATTAGCGGGATGGGGGATACGCAGTATTTT. As protein: CASSISGMGDTQYF. The rearrangement uses TRBV19 and TRBJ2-3, with 8 bases lining up with TRBD2. Germline CDR1 is LNHDA and CDR2 is SQIVND (reference sequence). The CDR3 is made up of 14 amino acids. Trimming at V came to 3 bases and at J to 6 bases, leaving 5 bases not matched to a gene.

This chain connects TRBV7-9 to TRBJ2-5; possibly TRBD1 for D (5 bases). V was pared by 2 bases and J by 3 bases, with 16 bases between. Germline V gene sequence: CDR1 SEHNR, CDR2 FQNEAQ (reference sequence). The length of the CDR3 is 16 residues. The chain's CDR3 is CASSLTVMGPKETQYF. The DNA for the CDR3 is TGTGCCAGCAGCTTAACGGTGATGGGGCCCAAAGAGACCCAGTACTTC.

This chain uses TRBV10-1 with TRBJ2-1; D ambiguous. With 4 bases removed from V and 6 bases from J, the gap between germline ends came to 10 bases. The CDR3 runs to 13 residues. The germline gives CDR1 WNHNN, CDR2 SYGVQD (reference sequence). DNA of the CDR3: TGCGCCAGCAGTGTGAGTCCGGGCAATGAGCAGTTCTTC. Translation gives CASSVSPGNEQFF.